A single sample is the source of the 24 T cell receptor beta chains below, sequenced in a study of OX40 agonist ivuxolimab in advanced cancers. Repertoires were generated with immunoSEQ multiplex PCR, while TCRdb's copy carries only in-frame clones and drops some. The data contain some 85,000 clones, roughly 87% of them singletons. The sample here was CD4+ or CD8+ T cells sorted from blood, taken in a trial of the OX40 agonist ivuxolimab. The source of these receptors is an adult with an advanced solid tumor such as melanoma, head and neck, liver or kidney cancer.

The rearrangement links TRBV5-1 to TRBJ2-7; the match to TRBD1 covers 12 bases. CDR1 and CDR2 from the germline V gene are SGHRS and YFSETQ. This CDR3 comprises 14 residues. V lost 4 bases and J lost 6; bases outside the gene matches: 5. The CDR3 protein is CASSAGQGAGEQYF. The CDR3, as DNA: TGCGCCAGCAGCGCGGGACAGGGGGCGGGCGAGCAGTACTTC.

The CDR3 sequence: CASSLGWDRYYEQYF. The DNA of the CDR3 is TGTGCCAGCAGCTTAGGCTGGGACAGATACTACGAGCAGTACTTC. The chain recombines TRBV11-2 with TRBJ2-7; 7 bases are a match to TRBD1. Unmatched junction bases numbered 6, after V lost 1 base and J lost 3 bases. The germline V gene has CDR1 SGHAT and CDR2 FQNNGV. This CDR3 comprises 15 residues.

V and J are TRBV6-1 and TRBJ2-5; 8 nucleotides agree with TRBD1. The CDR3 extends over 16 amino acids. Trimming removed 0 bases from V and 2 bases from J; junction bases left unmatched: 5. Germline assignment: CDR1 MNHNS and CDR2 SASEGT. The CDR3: CASSEAVTGGQETQYF. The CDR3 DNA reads TGTGCCAGCAGTGAAGCCGTTACAGGGGGGCAAGAGACCCAGTACTTC.

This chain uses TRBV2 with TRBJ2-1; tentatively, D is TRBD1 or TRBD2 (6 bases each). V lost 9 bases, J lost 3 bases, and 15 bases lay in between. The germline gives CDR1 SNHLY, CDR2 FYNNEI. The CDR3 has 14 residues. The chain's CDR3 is CASRGASNYNEQFF. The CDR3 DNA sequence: TGTGCCAGTAGGGGGGCTTCTAACTACAATGAGCAGTTCTTC.

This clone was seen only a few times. CDR3 nucleotide sequence: TGCGCCAGCAGCTTGTCCGCGTCGTTTTTAGCCAAAAACATTCAGTACTTC. This codes for CASSLSASFLAKNIQYF. The chain employs TRBV5-1 and TRBJ2-4; D is unclear. V was trimmed by 1 base and J by 0 bases, leaving 14 bases between them. CDR3 length: 17 residues. From germline, CDR1 is SGHRS and CDR2 YFSETQ.

In DNA form, the CDR3 reads TGTGCCAGCTCACCAGGGACTAGCGGGAGGTACGAGCAGTACTTC. Encoded protein: CASSPGTSGRYEQYF. The chain is built from TRBV18 and TRBJ2-7, with 15 bases identical to TRBD2. This CDR3 is 15 amino acids long. V lost 2 bases, J lost 4 bases, and 0 bases stayed unmatched. CDR1 and CDR2 from the germline V gene are KGHSH and LQKENI.

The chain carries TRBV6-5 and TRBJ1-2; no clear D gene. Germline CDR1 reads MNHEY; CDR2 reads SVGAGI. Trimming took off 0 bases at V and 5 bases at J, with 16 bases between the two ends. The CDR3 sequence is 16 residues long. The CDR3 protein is CASSYSLSHVEYGYTF. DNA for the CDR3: TGTGCCAGCAGTTACTCGTTATCCCATGTTGAATATGGCTACACCTTC.

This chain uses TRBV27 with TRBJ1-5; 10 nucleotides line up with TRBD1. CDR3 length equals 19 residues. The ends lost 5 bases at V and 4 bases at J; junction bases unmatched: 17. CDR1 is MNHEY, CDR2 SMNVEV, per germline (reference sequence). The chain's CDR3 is CASSRFSGGPGQGNQPQHF. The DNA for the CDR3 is TGTGCCAGCAGTCGGTTTTCGGGGGGACCGGGACAGGGGAATCAGCCCCAGCATTTT.

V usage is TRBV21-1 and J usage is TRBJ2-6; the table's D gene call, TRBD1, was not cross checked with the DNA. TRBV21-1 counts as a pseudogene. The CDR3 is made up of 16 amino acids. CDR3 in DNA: TGTGCCAGCAGCCCTGGACACTCCTCTGGGGCCAACGTCCTGACTTTC. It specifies CASSPGHSSGANVLTF.

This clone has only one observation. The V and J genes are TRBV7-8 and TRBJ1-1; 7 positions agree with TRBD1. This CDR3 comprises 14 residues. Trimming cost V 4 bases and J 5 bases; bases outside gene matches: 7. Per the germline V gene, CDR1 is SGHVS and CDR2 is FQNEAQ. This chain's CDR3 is CASSSQGEGTEAFF. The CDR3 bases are TGTGCCAGCAGCTCTCAGGGGGAGGGGACTGAAGCTTTCTTT.

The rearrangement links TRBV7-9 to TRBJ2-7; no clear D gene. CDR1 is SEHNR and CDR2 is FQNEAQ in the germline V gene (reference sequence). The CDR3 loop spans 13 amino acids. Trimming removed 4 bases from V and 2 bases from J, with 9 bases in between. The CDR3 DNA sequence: TGTGCCAGCAGCTCCGACGGACCCTACGAGCAGTACTTC. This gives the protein CASSSDGPYEQYF.

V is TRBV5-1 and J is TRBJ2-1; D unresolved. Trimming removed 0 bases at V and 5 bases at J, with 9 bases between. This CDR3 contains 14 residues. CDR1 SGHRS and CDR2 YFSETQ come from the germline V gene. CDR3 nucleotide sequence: TGCGCCAGCAGCTTGGATTTGCGCAACAATGAGCAGTTCTTC. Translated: CASSLDLRNNEQFF.

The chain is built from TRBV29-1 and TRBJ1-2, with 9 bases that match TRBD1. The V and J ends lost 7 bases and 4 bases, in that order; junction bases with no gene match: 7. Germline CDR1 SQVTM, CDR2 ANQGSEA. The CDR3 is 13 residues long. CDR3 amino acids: CSGKPTGGYGYTF. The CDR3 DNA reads TGCAGCGGAAAACCGACAGGGGGCTATGGCTACACCTTC.

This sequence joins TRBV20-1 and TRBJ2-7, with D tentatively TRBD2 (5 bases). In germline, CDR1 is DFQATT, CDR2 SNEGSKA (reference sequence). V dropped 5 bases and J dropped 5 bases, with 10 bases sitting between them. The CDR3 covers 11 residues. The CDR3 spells CSALRRDEQYF. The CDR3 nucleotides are TGCAGTGCTCTTAGGCGGGACGAGCAGTACTTC.

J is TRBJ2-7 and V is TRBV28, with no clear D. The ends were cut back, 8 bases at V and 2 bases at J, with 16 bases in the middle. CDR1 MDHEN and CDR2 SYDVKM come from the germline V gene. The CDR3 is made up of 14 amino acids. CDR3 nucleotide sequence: TGTGCCAGCTACAGTCCGGGCCTCCCCTACGAGCAGTACTTC. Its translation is CASYSPGLPYEQYF.

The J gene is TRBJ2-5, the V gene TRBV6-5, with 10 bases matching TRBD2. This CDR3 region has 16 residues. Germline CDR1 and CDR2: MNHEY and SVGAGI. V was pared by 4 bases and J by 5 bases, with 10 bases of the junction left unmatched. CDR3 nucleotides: TGTGCCAGCAGTTTCGACTCTTCTAGCGGGAGTGAGACCCAGTACTTC. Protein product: CASSFDSSSGSETQYF.

CDR3 DNA sequence: TGTGCCAGCAGCTTAGGGACAGTACCCCAAGAGACCCAGTACTTC. This encodes CASSLGTVPQETQYF. The chain links TRBV7-2 to TRBJ2-5, with TRBD1 as a possible D gene (6 bases). The germline V gene encodes CDR1 SGHTA and CDR2 FQGNSA. Trimming took off 1 base at V and 1 base at J, with 10 bases between the two ends. The CDR3 covers 15 residues.

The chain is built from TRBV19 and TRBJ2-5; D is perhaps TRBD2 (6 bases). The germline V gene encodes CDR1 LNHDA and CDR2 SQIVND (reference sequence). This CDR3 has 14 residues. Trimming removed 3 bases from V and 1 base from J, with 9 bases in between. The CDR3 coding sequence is TGTGCCAGTAGTATTATGGGGGGCCAAGAGACCCAGTACTTC. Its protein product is CASSIMGGQETQYF.

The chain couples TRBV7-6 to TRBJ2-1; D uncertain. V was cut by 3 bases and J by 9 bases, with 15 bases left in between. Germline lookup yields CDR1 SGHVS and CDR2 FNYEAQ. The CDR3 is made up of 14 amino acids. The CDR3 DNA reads TGTGCCAGCAGCTTCGCAGGTCCGCGAGGTGAGCAGTTCTTC. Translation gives CASSFAGPRGEQFF.

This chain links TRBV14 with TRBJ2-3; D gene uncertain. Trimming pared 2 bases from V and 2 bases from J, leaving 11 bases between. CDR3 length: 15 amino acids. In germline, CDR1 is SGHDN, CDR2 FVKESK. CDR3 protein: CASSQFDSNTDTQYF. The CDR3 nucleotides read TGTGCCAGCAGCCAATTCGACTCTAACACAGATACGCAGTATTTT.

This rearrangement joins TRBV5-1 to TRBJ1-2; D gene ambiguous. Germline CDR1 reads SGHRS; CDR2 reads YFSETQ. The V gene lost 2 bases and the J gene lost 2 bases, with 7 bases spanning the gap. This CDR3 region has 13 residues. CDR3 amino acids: CASSFGENYGYTF. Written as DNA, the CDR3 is TGCGCCAGCAGCTTCGGAGAGAACTATGGCTACACCTTC. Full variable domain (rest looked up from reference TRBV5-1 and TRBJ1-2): KAGVTQTPRYLIKTRGQQVTLSCSPISGHRSVSWYQQTPGQGLQFLFEYFSETQRNKGNFPGRFSGRQFSNSRSEMNVSTLELGDSALYLCASSFGENYGYTFGSGTRLTVV.

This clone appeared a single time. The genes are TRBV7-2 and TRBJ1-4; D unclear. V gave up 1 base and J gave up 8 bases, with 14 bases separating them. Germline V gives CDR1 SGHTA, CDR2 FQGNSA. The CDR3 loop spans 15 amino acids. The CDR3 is CASSLVSGLGEKLFF. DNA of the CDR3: TGTGCCAGCAGCTTAGTCAGTGGATTGGGAGAAAAACTGTTTTTT.

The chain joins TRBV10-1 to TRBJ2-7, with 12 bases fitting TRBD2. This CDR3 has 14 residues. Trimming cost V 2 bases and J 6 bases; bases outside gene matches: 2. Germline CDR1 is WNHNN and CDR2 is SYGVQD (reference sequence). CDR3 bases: TGCGCCAGCAGTGAGGGACTAGCGGGAACCGAGCAGTACTTC. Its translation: CASSEGLAGTEQYF.

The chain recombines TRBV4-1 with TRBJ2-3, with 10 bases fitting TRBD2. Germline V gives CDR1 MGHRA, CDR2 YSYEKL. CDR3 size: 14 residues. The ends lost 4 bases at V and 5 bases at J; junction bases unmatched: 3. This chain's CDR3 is CASSRTSGGDTQYF. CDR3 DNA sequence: TGCGCCAGCAGCCGGACTAGCGGAGGAGATACGCAGTATTTT.